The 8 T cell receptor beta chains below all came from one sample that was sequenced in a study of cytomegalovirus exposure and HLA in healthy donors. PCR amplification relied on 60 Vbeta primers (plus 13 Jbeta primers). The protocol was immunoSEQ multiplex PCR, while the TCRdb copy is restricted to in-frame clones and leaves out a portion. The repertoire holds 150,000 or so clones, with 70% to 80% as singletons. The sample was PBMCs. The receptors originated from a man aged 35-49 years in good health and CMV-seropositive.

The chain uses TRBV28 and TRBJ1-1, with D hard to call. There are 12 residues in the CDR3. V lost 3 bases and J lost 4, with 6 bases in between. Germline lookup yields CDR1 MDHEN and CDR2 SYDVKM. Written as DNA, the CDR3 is TGTGCCAGCAGTTTGCGGGGCACTGAAGCTTTCTTT. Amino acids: CASSLRGTEAFF.

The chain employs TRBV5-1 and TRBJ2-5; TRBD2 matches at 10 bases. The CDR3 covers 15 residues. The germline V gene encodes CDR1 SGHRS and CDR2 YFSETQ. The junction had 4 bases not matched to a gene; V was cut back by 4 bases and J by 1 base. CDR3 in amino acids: CASSTWTSGQETQYF. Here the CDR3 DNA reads TGCGCCAGCAGCACCTGGACTAGCGGCCAAGAGACCCAGTACTTC.

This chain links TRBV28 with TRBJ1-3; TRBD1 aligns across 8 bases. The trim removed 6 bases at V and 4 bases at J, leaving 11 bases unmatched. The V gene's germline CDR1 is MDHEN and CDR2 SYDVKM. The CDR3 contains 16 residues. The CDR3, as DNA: TGTGCCAGCAGAGCCTCGCAGGGGGCAGAAGGAAACACCATATATTTT. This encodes CASRASQGAEGNTIYF.

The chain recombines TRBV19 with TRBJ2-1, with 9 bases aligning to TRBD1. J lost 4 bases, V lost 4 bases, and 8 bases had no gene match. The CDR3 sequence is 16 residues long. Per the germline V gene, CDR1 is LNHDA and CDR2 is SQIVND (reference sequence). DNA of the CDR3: TGTGCCAGTAGTACCCCATGGGACAGGGTTTACAATGAGCAGTTCTTC. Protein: CASSTPWDRVYNEQFF.

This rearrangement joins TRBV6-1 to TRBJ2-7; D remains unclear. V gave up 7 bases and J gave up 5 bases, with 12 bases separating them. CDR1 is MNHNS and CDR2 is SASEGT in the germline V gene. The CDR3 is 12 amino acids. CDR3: CASTQTRNEQYF. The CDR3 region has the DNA TGTGCCAGCACCCAGACACGGAACGAGCAGTACTTC.

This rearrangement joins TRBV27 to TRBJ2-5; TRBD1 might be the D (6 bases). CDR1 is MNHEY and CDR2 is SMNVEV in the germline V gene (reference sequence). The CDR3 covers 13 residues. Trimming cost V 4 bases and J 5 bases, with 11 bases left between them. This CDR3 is CASSYQGIETQYF. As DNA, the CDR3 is TGTGCCAGCAGTTATCAGGGGATCGAGACCCAGTACTTC.

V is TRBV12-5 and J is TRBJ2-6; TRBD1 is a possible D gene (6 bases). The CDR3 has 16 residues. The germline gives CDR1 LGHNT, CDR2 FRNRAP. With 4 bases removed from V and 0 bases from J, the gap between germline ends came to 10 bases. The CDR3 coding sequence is TGTGCTAGTGGTTGGACAGCCTCCTCTGGGGCCAACGTCCTGACTTTC. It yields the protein CASGWTASSGANVLTF.

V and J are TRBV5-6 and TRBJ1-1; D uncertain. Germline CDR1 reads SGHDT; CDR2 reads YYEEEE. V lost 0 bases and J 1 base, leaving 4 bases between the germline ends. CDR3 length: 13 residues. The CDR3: CASSLAGNTEAFF. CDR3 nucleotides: TGTGCCAGCAGCTTGGCCGGGAACACTGAAGCTTTCTTT.